Listed below are T cell receptor beta chains from one sample, sequenced in a study of cytomegalovirus exposure and HLA in healthy donors. Clones were read by immunoSEQ multiplex PCR, and TCRdb kept only the in-frame ones, dropping some. The table has roughly 140,000 clones, almost 80% seen once. Source material: PBMCs. These receptors originate from a woman in her twenties or thirties in good health and CMV-seronegative. Both conserved end residues are part of each CDR3. The D gene is left open where the match is weak. Clone size is stated in some rows and not others, as once, few, many or a class when expanded.

>NA|TRBV15|TRBJ2-7|NA
CATSRELAQRQQYF
TGTGCCACCAGCAGAGAACTAGCCCAAAGGCAGCAGTACTTC
>NA|TRBV9|TRBJ2-1|NA
CASSAARGGHNEQFF
TGTGCCAGCAGCGCGGCAAGGGGGGGGCACAATGAGCAGTTCTTC
>NA|TRBV6-6|TRBJ1-2|few
CASSGGGNEGYTF
TGTGCCAGCAGCGGCGGGGGAAATGAGGGCTACACCTTC
>TRBD1|TRBV28|TRBJ1-1|NA
CASSRPQGAGAFF
TGTGCCAGCAGTAGACCCCAGGGGGCCGGAGCTTTCTTT
>TRBD1|TRBV9|TRBJ2-2|NA
CASSGGQGFANTGELFF
TGTGCCAGCAGCGGAGGACAGGGTTTTGCGAACACCGGGGAGCTGTTTTTT
>TRBD2|TRBV27|TRBJ2-1|NA
CASRYYGGGYNEQFF
TGTGCCAGCAGGTACTACGGGGGGGGATACAATGAGCAGTTCTTC
>TRBD1|TRBV6-6|TRBJ1-3|NA
CAIEDRAGNTIYF
TGTGCCATTGAAGACAGGGCAGGAAACACCATATATTTT
>NA|TRBV6-5|TRBJ2-7|NA
CASSYSISSPYEQYF
TGTGCCAGCAGTTACTCGATTAGCAGCCCCTACGAGCAGTACTTC
>NA|TRBV6-6|TRBJ2-7|NA
CASSYSRQGDEQYF
TGTGCCAGCAGTTACTCACGGCAGGGCGACGAGCAGTACTTC
>NA|TRBV6-1|TRBJ2-7|NA
CASSVAGPPYEQYF
TGTGCCAGCAGTGTGGCGGGGCCGCCCTACGAGCAGTACTTC
>NA|TRBV27|TRBJ2-7|few
CASSPLGASSYEQYF
TGTGCCAGCAGTCCCCTGGGGGCGAGCTCCTACGAGCAGTACTTC
>TRBD1|TRBV13|TRBJ2-3|NA
CASSLWTGVGSTDTQYF
TGTGCCAGCAGCTTATGGACAGGGGTCGGGAGCACAGATACGCAGTATTTT
>TRBD1|TRBV18|TRBJ2-1|NA
CASSFDRGSTDEQFF
TGTGCCAGCTCCTTTGACAGGGGGTCTACCGATGAGCAGTTCTTC
>TRBD2|TRBV5-1|TRBJ2-3|NA
CASSIRGLAGGPGDTQYF
TGCGCCAGCAGCATCAGGGGACTAGCGGGGGGGCCAGGAGATACGCAGTATTTT
>NA|TRBV6-5|TRBJ1-6|NA
CASSGPGRGNSPLHF
TGTGCCAGCAGTGGCCCCGGGAGGGGGAATTCACCCCTCCACTTT
>NA|TRBV5-4|TRBJ2-5|NA
CASSPGSNKETQYF
TGTGCCAGCAGCCCCGGGAGCAACAAAGAGACCCAGTACTTC
>NA|TRBV27|TRBJ1-2|NA
CASSPHTGGSYGYTF
TGTGCCAGCAGCCCCCATACGGGGGGCTCCTATGGCTACACCTTC
>NA|TRBV6-5|TRBJ1-1|NA
CASRTRARTEAFF
TGTGCCAGCAGAACCAGGGCGAGGACTGAAGCTTTCTTT
>TRBD1|TRBV2|TRBJ2-1|NA
CASSRQGNEQFF
TGTGCCAGCTCCCGACAGGGCAATGAGCAGTTCTTC
>TRBD1|TRBV6-1|TRBJ2-1|few
CASSEVGQGYNEQFF
TGTGCCAGCAGTGAAGTGGGACAGGGTTACAATGAGCAGTTCTTC
>NA|TRBV27|TRBJ2-7|NA
CASSRRTLDWEQYF
TGTGCCAGCAGTCGCCGGACACTCGACTGGGAGCAGTACTTC
>NA|TRBV2|TRBJ2-3|many
CASSDLDGGTTDTQYF
TGTGCCAGCAGTGATCTGGACGGGGGGACAACAGATACGCAGTATTTT
>TRBD1|TRBV6-4|TRBJ2-1|NA
CASSAIGQGSYNEQFF
TGTGCCAGCAGTGCAATCGGACAGGGCTCCTACAATGAGCAGTTCTTC
>TRBD2|TRBV5-1|TRBJ2-1|NA
CASSSGLAGPNNEQFF
TGCGCCAGCAGCTCGGGACTAGCGGGGCCTAACAATGAGCAGTTCTTC
>NA|TRBV6-1|TRBJ1-1|few
CASMILRTSNTEAFF
TGTGCCAGCATGATCCTGAGGACAAGTAACACTGAAGCTTTCTTT
>NA|TRBV9|TRBJ2-3|NA
CASSPGLSTDTQYF
TGTGCCAGCAGCCCAGGACTAAGCACAGATACGCAGTATTTT
>TRBD1|TRBV2|TRBJ2-5|NA
CASLQGQQETQYF
TGTGCCAGCCTACAGGGGCAACAAGAGACCCAGTACTTC
>TRBD1|TRBV2|TRBJ1-1|NA
CASSEVRGRAEAFF
TGTGCCAGCAGTGAGGTCAGGGGGCGCGCTGAAGCTTTCTTT
>TRBD2|TRBV11-2|TRBJ2-1|NA
CASSLTSGGAREQFF
TGTGCCAGCAGCCTGACTAGCGGGGGGGCCAGGGAGCAGTTCTTC
>NA|TRBV7-2|TRBJ2-5|NA
CASSLVPLRSETQYF
TGTGCCAGCAGCTTAGTCCCACTCCGAAGTGAGACCCAGTACTTC
>NA|TRBV6-5|TRBJ1-2|NA
CASKAGDYGYTF
TGTGCCAGCAAGGCAGGGGACTATGGCTACACCTTC
>NA|TRBV6-1|TRBJ2-7|NA
CASRNGWWEAGEQYF
TGTGCCAGCAGGAACGGCTGGTGGGAGGCAGGCGAGCAGTACTTC
>TRBD1|TRBV7-9|TRBJ1-1|NA
CASGPDRENEAFF
TGTGCCAGCGGACCGGACAGGGAGAATGAAGCTTTCTTT
>NA|TRBV7-2|TRBJ1-5|NA
CASSFNNQPQHF
TGTGCCAGCAGCTTTAACAATCAGCCCCAGCATTTT
>TRBD1|TRBV4-2|TRBJ1-5|NA
CASSHPPGQGDNQPQHF
TGTGCCAGCAGCCACCCACCCGGACAGGGGGACAATCAGCCCCAGCATTTT
>TRBD1|TRBV5-6|TRBJ2-7|NA
CASSLDTGVEQYF
TGTGCCAGCAGCTTGGATACAGGGGTCGAGCAGTACTTC
>TRBD1|TRBV19|TRBJ1-1|NA
CASRRDRGRIEAFF
TGTGCCAGTAGAAGGGACAGGGGGCGCATTGAAGCTTTCTTT
>NA|TRBV29-1|TRBJ1-4|NA
CSVGGGNEKLFF
TGCAGCGTTGGAGGGGGTAACGAAAAACTGTTTTTT
>NA|TRBV5-1|TRBJ1-3|NA
CASIGPGNTIYF
TGCGCCAGCATCGGTCCTGGAAACACCATATATTTT
>NA|TRBV18|TRBJ2-7|NA
CASSPKGGVVDEQYF
TGTGCCAGCTCACCAAAGGGAGGCGTGGTGGACGAGCAGTACTTC
>TRBD2|TRBV18|TRBJ2-1|NA
CASSPPSGGGDEQFF
TGTGCCAGCTCACCACCGAGCGGGGGGGGCGATGAGCAGTTCTTC
>NA|TRBV6-5|TRBJ1-6|NA
CASSSLRGVGSPLHF
TGTGCCAGCAGTTCCCTGCGGGGTGTGGGTTCACCCCTCCACTTT
>TRBD2|TRBV5-5|TRBJ2-5|few
CASSLSGGTEETQYF
TGTGCCAGCAGCTTGAGCGGGGGGACAGAAGAGACCCAGTACTTC
>NA|TRBV9|TRBJ1-3|NA
CASSGRQAEGNTIYF
TGTGCCAGCAGCGGGCGACAGGCGGAGGGAAACACCATATATTTT
>TRBD1|TRBV25-1|TRBJ2-3|NA
CASSAGDSLRTDTQYF
TGTGCCAGCAGTGCCGGGGACAGTCTTCGCACAGATACGCAGTATTTT
>NA|TRBV11-2|TRBJ2-2|NA
CASSLTPRRGRPGELFF
TGTGCCAGCAGCCTAACCCCCCGGAGGGGTCGACCCGGGGAGCTGTTTTTT
>NA|TRBV5-4|TRBJ2-3|NA
CASSLETGPDTQYF
TGTGCCAGCAGCTTGGAGACAGGCCCAGATACGCAGTATTTT
>NA|TRBV28|TRBJ2-1|NA
CASTVRGEQFF
TGTGCCAGCACTGTGCGGGGTGAGCAGTTCTTC
>NA|TRBV6-1|TRBJ1-5|NA
CASSDGSNQPQHF
TGTGCCAGCAGTGACGGTAGCAATCAGCCCCAGCATTTT
>NA|TRBV30|TRBJ1-2|NA
CAWSHMGAGYTF
TGTGCCTGGAGTCATATGGGAGCTGGCTACACCTTC
>NA|TRBV6-1|TRBJ1-2|NA
CASSEWGGVTSLTYGYTF
TGTGCCAGCAGTGAGTGGGGCGGGGTAACGTCGCTAACTTATGGCTACACCTTC
>TRBD1|TRBV5-1|TRBJ1-2|NA
CASTTDPGQVNYGYTF
TGCGCCAGCACGACGGACCCCGGACAGGTCAACTATGGCTACACCTTC
>TRBD1|TRBV7-9|TRBJ1-1|NA
CASSLDRTGGEAFF
TGTGCCAGCAGCTTAGACCGGACAGGGGGTGAAGCTTTCTTT
>TRBD2|TRBV7-2|TRBJ2-5|NA
CASSKGGTSGRTQYF
TGTGCCAGCAGCAAAGGGGGGACTAGCGGAAGGACCCAGTACTTC
>NA|TRBV7-8|TRBJ1-6|once
CASSRFRDSPLHF
TGTGCCAGCAGCAGATTCAGGGATTCACCCCTCCACTTT
>TRBD1|TRBV5-6|TRBJ1-4|NA
CASSLGQGDEKLFF
TGTGCCAGCAGCTTGGGACAGGGGGATGAAAAACTGTTTTTT
>NA|TRBV11-3|TRBJ2-1|NA
CASSSPGGGSYNEQFF
TGTGCCAGCAGCTCCCCCGGGGGAGGCTCCTACAATGAGCAGTTCTTC
>TRBD1|TRBV5-1|TRBJ1-2|few
CASRGQAQNNYGYTF
TGCGCCAGCAGGGGACAGGCGCAAAATAACTATGGCTACACCTTC
>NA|TRBV11-3|TRBJ2-3|NA
CASSLESGVTDTQYF
TGTGCCAGCAGCTTAGAGTCGGGGGTCACAGATACGCAGTATTTT
>TRBD2|TRBV2|TRBJ2-5|NA
CASSRLAITVLQETQYF
TGTGCCAGCAGTAGACTAGCGATTACCGTACTTCAAGAGACCCAGTACTTC